A selection of T cell receptor beta chains follows, all from one sample in a study of CD8+ T cells in alopecia areata. Sequencing was performed with immunoSEQ multiplex PCR; in TCRdb, only in-frame clones are kept and a portion is missing. The sample shows fewer than 100,000 clones, 35% to 50% of them seen only once. The sample consisted of CD4+ T cells sorted from blood. The source is a human donor with alopecia areata. CDR3s include the opening cysteine and the closing phenylalanine or tryptophan. D genes are given only for firm matches. The size of a clone is reported for some rows only, either as once, few or many, or as a class for expanded clones.

>-|TRBJ2-5|-|TRBV25-1
TGTGCCAGCAGTCCCGACAGGCGTCAGGAGACCCAGTACTTC
CASSPDRRQETQYF
>few|TRBJ2-5|-|TRBV2
TGTGCCAGCAGGATGACCCTTTCAGGGGAGACCCAGTACTTC
CASRMTLSGETQYF
>-|TRBJ2-1|-|TRBV29-1
TGCAGCGCTAGGGTGGGAGGTATTACCTACAATGAGCAGTTCTTC
CSARVGGITYNEQFF
>-|TRBJ2-3|TRBD1|TRBV5-4
TGTGCCAGCAGCTTGACAGGGGCTGAAGATACGCAGTATTTT
CASSLTGAEDTQYF
>few|TRBJ2-7|-|TRBV7-2
TGTGCCAGCAGCAAGTGGGTTAACTACGAGCAGTACTTC
CASSKWVNYEQYF
>-|TRBJ2-5|-|TRBV7-3
TGTGCCAGCAGCTTAACTGGCGGTCAAGAGACCCAGTACTTC
CASSLTGGQETQYF
>few|TRBJ2-1|TRBD1|TRBV29-1
TGCAGCGTAACGGGACAGGGGGTATCCTACAATGAGCAGTTCTTC
CSVTGQGVSYNEQFF
>-|TRBJ1-1|-|TRBV18
TGTGCCAGCTCACCACTCGCACGGTCGAACACTGAAGCTTTCTTT
CASSPLARSNTEAFF
>few|TRBJ2-1|-|TRBV29-1
TGCAGCGCCGACGGCACAGCGGAGTACAATGAGCAGTTCTTC
CSADGTAEYNEQFF
>-|TRBJ2-7|-|TRBV29-1
TGCAGCGTTGAACCCAGCGTTGGCGAGCAGTACTTC
CSVEPSVGEQYF
>-|TRBJ2-2|-|TRBV7-2
TGTGCCAGCAGCTTAGTTTGGTCAGGGGGGCCCGGGGAGCTGTTTTTT
CASSLVWSGGPGELFF
>-|TRBJ2-7|-|TRBV5-1
TGCGCCAGCAGCTTGGGGGCAGGGGATGAGGACGAGCAGTACTTC
CASSLGAGDEDEQYF
>few|TRBJ2-1|TRBD2|TRBV5-1
TGCGCCAGCAGCTTGCCGGGACTAGCGGGATACAATGAGCAGTTCTTC
CASSLPGLAGYNEQFF
>few|TRBJ2-7|-|TRBV7-9
TGTGCCAGCAGCTTAGGCGGGAAGGACTACGAGCAGTACTTC
CASSLGGKDYEQYF
>few|TRBJ2-1|-|TRBV29-1
TGCAGCCTGGGACAAGACAGGAATGAGCAGTTCTTC
CSLGQDRNEQFF
>-|TRBJ2-7|-|TRBV30
TGTGCCTGGACAGACCAACAGGGAAATGGGCAGTACTTC
CAWTDQQGNGQYF
>-|TRBJ1-4|-|TRBV7-9
TGTGCCAGCAGCCGTGGACGGGGACTGTTTTTT
CASSRGRGLFF
>-|TRBJ1-5|-|TRBV29-1
TGCAGCGTTGGAGAGAATAGCAATCAGCCCCAGCATTTT
CSVGENSNQPQHF
>few|TRBJ2-1|TRBD2|TRBV30
TGTGCCTGGAGTGTAGGGTGGGGGACTACCTACAATGAGCAGTTCTTC
CAWSVGWGTTYNEQFF
>few|TRBJ2-3|-|TRBV19
TGTGCCAGTAGTATATCCCGACCTTCAGATACGCAGTATTTT
CASSISRPSDTQYF
>-|TRBJ2-7|-|TRBV29-1
TGCAGCGTTCTGACACAAGGCTACGAGCAGTACTTC
CSVLTQGYEQYF
>-|TRBJ2-3|TRBD2|TRBV18
TGTGCCAGCTCTCCTGTATTTCGCGGGAGTTTAACAGATACGCAGTATTTT
CASSPVFRGSLTDTQYF
>-|TRBJ2-1|-|TRBV7-2
TGTGCCAGCAGCTTTAGCATCCAGACCTCCAATGAGCAGTTCTTC
CASSFSIQTSNEQFF